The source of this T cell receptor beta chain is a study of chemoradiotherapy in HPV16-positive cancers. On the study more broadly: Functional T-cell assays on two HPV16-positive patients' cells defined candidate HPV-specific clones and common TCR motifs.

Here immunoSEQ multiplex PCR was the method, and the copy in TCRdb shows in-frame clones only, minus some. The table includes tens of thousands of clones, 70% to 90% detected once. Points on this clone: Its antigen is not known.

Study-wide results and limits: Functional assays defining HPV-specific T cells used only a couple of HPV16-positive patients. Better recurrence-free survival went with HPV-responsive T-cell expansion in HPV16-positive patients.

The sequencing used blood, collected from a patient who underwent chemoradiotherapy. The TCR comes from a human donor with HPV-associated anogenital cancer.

The CDR3 sequence: CASSNGQGARTGELFF. CDR3 coding DNA: TGTGCCAGCAGCAACGGACAGGGGGCGCGGACCGGGGAGCTGTTTTTT. The chain employs TRBV5-4 and TRBJ2-2; the match to TRBD1 covers 11 bases. Germline assignment: CDR1 SGHNT and CDR2 YYREEE (reference sequence). The V and J ends lost 4 bases and 5 bases, in that order; junction bases with no gene match: 7. This CDR3 contains 16 residues.